The entry that follows covers one T cell receptor beta chain sequence. Its antigen is currently unknown. These data come from a study of vaccination and CD4 T cells after COVID-19. Across the whole study: Following dose two, a median about 70 days (range 14 to 241) passed before post-vaccine samples were taken. Cultures designated as controls were supplied with a CEFX pool, an HIV-1 Nef pool, or no peptide.

The Oncomine TCR Beta short-read assay sequenced DNA from cultured CD4+ T cells. TCRdb re-analysed the PCR reads in MiXCR, keeping a single row per CDR3 protein. The table lists 20,000 to 25,000 distinct CDR3 sequences, approximately 70% of them singletons. Treatment here: approximately 10-day PBMC culture with coronavirus spike peptide pools or control peptides (ViraFEST assay). Cultures used some 2 million PBMCs per well, approximately 9.2 IU/ml IL-2 and about 10 ug/ml peptides. The CDR3 spans 13 residues. The V end lost 5 bases, the J end lost 9 bases, and 11 bases lay between the germline ends. Germline V gene sequence: CDR1 SGHNT, CDR2 YENEEA.

The V call is TRBV11-3, the J call TRBJ1-6; D remains ambiguous. The sequence derives from a human donor who had recovered from COVID-19. Input material: CD4+ T cells from blood, cultured in vitro. The CDR3 DNA reads TGTGCCAGCAGCCCTTCCCTGGCTTCACCCCTCCACTTT. It yields the protein CASSPSLASPLHF.